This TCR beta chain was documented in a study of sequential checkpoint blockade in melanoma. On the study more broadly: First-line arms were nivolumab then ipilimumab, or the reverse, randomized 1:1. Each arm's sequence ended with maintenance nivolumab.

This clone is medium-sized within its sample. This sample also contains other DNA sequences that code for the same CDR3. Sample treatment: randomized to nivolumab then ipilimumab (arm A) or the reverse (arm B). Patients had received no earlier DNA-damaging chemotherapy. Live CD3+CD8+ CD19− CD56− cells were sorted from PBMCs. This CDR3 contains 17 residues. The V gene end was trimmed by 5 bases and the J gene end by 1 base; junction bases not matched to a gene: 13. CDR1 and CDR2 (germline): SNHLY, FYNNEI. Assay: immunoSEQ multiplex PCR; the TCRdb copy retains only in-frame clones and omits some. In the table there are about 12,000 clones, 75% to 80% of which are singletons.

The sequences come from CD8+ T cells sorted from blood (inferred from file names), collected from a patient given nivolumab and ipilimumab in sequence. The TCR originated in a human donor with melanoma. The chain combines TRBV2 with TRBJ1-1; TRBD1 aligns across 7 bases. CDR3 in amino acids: CASSYTPKTGKNTEAFF. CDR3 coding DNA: TGTGCCAGCAGTTACACGCCAAAGACAGGGAAGAACACTGAAGCTTTCTTT.